This T cell receptor beta chain was sequenced during a study of lymphopenia after photon versus proton radiotherapy. Study outcomes and limitations: After the lymphocyte nadir, photon-treated repertoires showed oligoclonal expansion, especially of CD8+ Temra cells. Photon-treated patients lost naive T cells and TCR diversity; proton-treated stayed stable. Only patients who died were analyzed for survival; proton advantage is unproven.

Sequencing used immunoSEQ multiplex PCR; TCRdb keeps in-frame clones, though not all of them. The sample has 50,000 to 65,000 clones, around 87% seen once. As for this clone: The antigen is unknown.

The TCR sequence derives from a man older than 75 with esophageal cancer. Sequencing used peripheral blood, obtained from a patient treated with proton-based radiotherapy.

DNA for the CDR3: TGTGCCAGCACCTATGGCCAAGGGCTCCAGCCCCAGCATTTT. It translates to CASTYGQGLQPQHF. This chain connects TRBV6-6 to TRBJ1-5; unclear D gene. CDR3 length: 14 amino acids. Deletions cut 7 bases from V and 7 bases from J, with 17 bases between. Per germline, CDR1 MNHNY and CDR2 SVGAGI (reference sequence).